These T cell receptor beta chains were read from a single sample in a study of shared clonotypes between healthy human individuals. Using immunoSEQ multiplex PCR, the repertoire was profiled, and TCRdb retains in-frame clones only, with some absent. The sample includes about 2 million clones, less than 95% seen only once; the top ten take more than 0.95%. The sample taken for sequencing was naive CD8+ T cells sorted from blood. The receptor set was obtained from a man between 18 and 29 years old in good health. Each CDR3 is given with its conserved first and last residue.

j_call v_call cdr3_aa
TRBJ2-7 TRBV13 CASSSSPSYEQYF
TRBJ1-2 TRBV19 CASSTGLGVYGYTF
TRBJ1-6 TRBV4-1 CASSRRTGGGSPLHF
TRBJ1-5 TRBV5-6 CASSLAIVGNQPQHF
TRBJ2-7 TRBV15 CATSRDSEGAGYEQYF
TRBJ2-1 TRBV7-9 CASTTGLAGHLFNEQFF
TRBJ2-1 TRBV9 CASSVDLARGEQFF
TRBJ2-7 TRBV19 CASTPRTGDYEQYF
TRBJ2-7 TRBV5-4 CASSLTGDYYEQYF
TRBJ2-7 TRBV25-1 CASSVVAYEQYF
TRBJ2-7 TRBV30 CACQQDTTYEQYF
TRBJ2-1 TRBV7-8 CASTIQGESYNEQFF
TRBJ2-7 TRBV28 CASSTGLAAYEQYF
TRBJ2-4 TRBV4-3 CASSQDTELIQYF
TRBJ1-6 TRBV9 CASSVDVNSPLHF
TRBJ1-6 TRBV27 CASSLSPGAGNSPLHF
TRBJ2-5 TRBV4-1 CASSQWRTEEETQYF
TRBJ2-5 TRBV5-6 CASSLGGLGQETQYF
TRBJ2-3 TRBV29-1 CSVEGLPGTVTDTQYF
TRBJ2-3 TRBV9 CASSVETSGIHTQYF
TRBJ1-2 TRBV6-5 CASSYSTGHLNYGYTF
TRBJ2-7 TRBV2 CASSGSATYEQYF